The 27 T cell receptor beta chains below all came from one sample that was sequenced in a study of cytomegalovirus exposure and HLA in healthy donors. The PCR made use of 60 Vbeta and 13 Jbeta primers. Method: immunoSEQ multiplex PCR; TCRdb's copy keeps in-frame clones and lacks some. The data show about 160,000 clones, around four fifths seen once. Material: PBMCs. The receptors were sampled from a man between 18 and 35 years old in good health and CMV-seronegative.

CDR3 bases: TGTGCCAGCAGCCCCGACTGGGACAATGAGCAGTTCTTC. It yields the protein CASSPDWDNEQFF. This chain uses TRBV5-5 with TRBJ2-1; D unclear. The CDR3 runs 13 residues. V dropped 4 bases and J dropped 5 bases, with 10 bases sitting between them. The germline gives CDR1 SGHKS, CDR2 YYEKEE (reference sequence).

This rearrangement joins TRBV28 to TRBJ2-5; 9 nucleotides match TRBD2. Trimming took 7 bases from V and 5 from J; bases not matched to a gene: 17. Germline-derived CDR1 and CDR2 are MDHEN and SYDVKM. This CDR3 has 17 amino acids. Written as DNA, the CDR3 is TGTGCCAGCAATTCTCTAGGGGGCGGGGGGGCCGTGGAGACCCAGTACTTC. Its translation is CASNSLGGGGAVETQYF.

The gene calls are TRBV5-1 and TRBJ1-2; a weak D match, TRBD1 (6 bases). The length of the CDR3 is 17 residues. From germline, CDR1 is SGHRS and CDR2 YFSETQ. Trimming pared 3 bases from V and 6 bases from J, leaving 24 bases between. The CDR3 is CASSSSNTAGAGDGYTF. DNA of the CDR3: TGCGCCAGCAGCTCCTCGAATACCGCAGGGGCTGGAGATGGCTACACCTTC.

V gene TRBV4-2 combines with J gene TRBJ1-2; D might be TRBD1 (6 bases). Germline V gives CDR1 LGHNA, CDR2 YNFKEQ. Trimming removed 0 bases from V and 6 bases from J, with 11 bases in between. The CDR3 sequence is 14 residues long. This CDR3 is CASSQEEGGDGYTF. CDR3 nucleotides: TGTGCCAGCAGCCAAGAGGAAGGGGGGGATGGCTACACCTTC.

This clone was seen more than once but under ten times. The gene calls are TRBV9 and TRBJ1-3; no firm D call. Trimming took off 4 bases at V and 0 bases at J, with 14 bases between the two ends. The CDR3 covers 16 residues. CDR1 and CDR2 (germline): SGDLS, YYNGEE. The CDR3 DNA reads TGTGCCAGCAGCCCAGAGGGCGGTTACTCTGGAAACACCATATATTTT. This encodes CASSPEGGYSGNTIYF.

The J gene is TRBJ1-6, the V gene TRBV2; possible D gene TRBD1, 6 bases. V was cut by 5 bases and J by 7 bases, with 15 bases left in between. The CDR3 is 15 amino acids. CDR1 and CDR2 from the germline V gene are SNHLY and FYNNEI. The CDR3 sequence is CASSLGQTRNSPLHF. The CDR3 nucleotides are TGTGCCAGCAGTCTCGGACAGACGAGGAATTCACCCCTCCACTTT.

This rearrangement joins TRBV9 to TRBJ2-1; 7 bases are a match to TRBD2. CDR1 SGDLS and CDR2 YYNGEE come from the germline V gene. CDR3 length equals 15 residues. Trimming cost V 0 bases and J 0 bases; bases outside gene matches: 0. DNA of the CDR3: TGTGCCAGCAGCGTAGGGACTAGCTCCTACAATGAGCAGTTCTTC. The encoded protein is CASSVGTSSYNEQFF.

This clone was seen only a few times. The chain has TRBV6-1 and TRBJ2-7; TRBD1 aligns across 7 bases. The CDR3 sequence is 14 residues long. The trim removed 6 bases at V and 0 bases at J, leaving 5 bases unmatched. In germline, CDR1 is MNHNS, CDR2 SASEGT. CDR3 amino acids: CASRPTGYSYEQYF. Written as DNA, the CDR3 is TGTGCCAGCAGGCCGACAGGGTACTCCTACGAGCAGTACTTC.

The chain couples TRBV6-5 to TRBJ1-2; 9 bases align to TRBD1. The CDR3 spans 14 residues. J lost 1 base, V lost 5 bases, and 2 bases had no gene match. Looked up from germline, CDR1 is MNHEY and CDR2 is SVGAGI. The CDR3 reads CASSRDRDNYGYTF. The DNA of the CDR3 is TGTGCCAGCAGTCGGGACAGGGATAACTATGGCTACACCTTC.

For the CDR3, the DNA is TGTGCCAGCACCCTATCGAGGTATGGCTACACCTTC. Translated, it gives CASTLSRYGYTF. This chain connects TRBV2 to TRBJ1-2; D call uncertain. Trimming cost V 7 bases and J 5 bases, with 11 bases left between them. From germline, CDR1 is SNHLY and CDR2 FYNNEI. This CDR3 spans 12 amino acids.

The J gene is TRBJ2-7, the V gene TRBV2; the D is unclear. Trimming removed 6 bases from V and 2 bases from J, with 11 bases in between. Germline V gene sequence: CDR1 SNHLY, CDR2 FYNNEI. The CDR3 consists of 13 residues. The CDR3, as DNA: TGTGCCAGCAGCGAGGAAGCTACCTACGAGCAGTACTTC. Amino acids: CASSEEATYEQYF.

Here the CDR3 reads CASSVGTSGFLTDTQYF. CDR3 DNA: TGTGCCAGCAGCGTGGGGACTAGCGGGTTTTTGACAGATACGCAGTATTTT. The gene calls are TRBV9 and TRBJ2-3, with 12 positions matching TRBD2. J gave up 3 bases and V 2 bases, and 7 bases lay outside the gene matches. CDR1 and CDR2 (germline): SGDLS, YYNGEE. This CDR3 comprises 17 residues.

Concerning this clone itself: Other DNA variants within this sample encode the same CDR3. The rearrangement links TRBV5-1 to TRBJ1-1, with D perhaps matching TRBD1 (6 bases). The CDR3 sequence is 13 residues long. Trimming removed 2 bases at V and 1 base at J, with 6 bases between. Looked up from germline, CDR1 is SGHRS and CDR2 is YFSETQ. CDR3 nucleotides: TGCGCCAGCAGCTTAGGGGGGAACACTGAAGCTTTCTTT. It codes for CASSLGGNTEAFF.

The V call is TRBV25-1, the J call TRBJ1-2; TRBD1 is a possible D gene (6 bases). Deletions cut 4 bases from V and 4 bases from J, with 19 bases between. The germline CDR1 and CDR2 sequences are MGHDK and SYGVNS. The CDR3 is 16 residues long. Here the CDR3 DNA reads TGTGCCAGCAGTGTAACCCCCCCTAGGGACACCTATGGCTACACCTTC. Encoded protein: CASSVTPPRDTYGYTF.

In this sample, this clone turned up once. The sample carries other DNA sequences with the same CDR3. The rearrangement uses TRBV5-6 and TRBJ2-7, with D perhaps TRBD2 (6 bases). The V and J ends lost 4 bases and 3 bases respectively, with 20 bases between them. The length of the CDR3 is 16 residues. Looked up from germline, CDR1 is SGHDT and CDR2 is YYEEEE. The CDR3 here is CASSPSSGLQGYEQYF. The CDR3 DNA follows: TGTGCCAGCAGCCCATCATCGGGACTCCAGGGCTACGAGCAGTACTTC.

The V call is TRBV2, the J call TRBJ2-2, with TRBD1 identical over 10 bases. Looked up from germline, CDR1 is SNHLY and CDR2 is FYNNEI. This CDR3 has 15 amino acids. V was pared by 3 bases and J by 4 bases, with 2 bases of the junction left unmatched. The CDR3 reads CASSDDRGPTGELFF. Here the CDR3 DNA reads TGTGCCAGCAGTGATGACAGGGGGCCCACCGGGGAGCTGTTTTTT. The full variable domain, with the rest looked up from reference TRBV2 and TRBJ2-2, is EPEVTQTPSHQVTQMGQEVILRCVPISNHLYFYWYRQILGQKVEFLVSFYNNEISEKSEIFDDQFSVERPDGSNFTLKIRSTKLEDSAMYFCASSDDRGPTGELFFGEGSRLTVL.

The chain employs TRBV11-2 and TRBJ2-7; 9 bases are shared with TRBD1. Germline V gives CDR1 SGHAT, CDR2 FQNNGV. This CDR3 is 15 amino acids long. Trimming removed 1 base from V and 7 bases from J; junction bases left unmatched: 8. The CDR3 spells CASSLAGTGQEEQYF. The CDR3 region has the DNA TGTGCCAGCAGCTTAGCTGGGACAGGGCAAGAGGAGCAGTACTTC.

The V gene is TRBV5-4, the J gene TRBJ1-1; TRBD1 aligns across 7 bases. The germline V gene has CDR1 SGHNT and CDR2 YYREEE (reference sequence). The trim removed 0 bases at V and 4 bases at J, leaving 3 bases unmatched. CDR3 length equals 14 residues. CDR3 nucleotide sequence: TGTGCCAGCAGCTTGGAGGGGGCGCTCACTGAAGCTTTCTTT. Its protein product is CASSLEGALTEAFF.

The rearrangement joins TRBV28 to TRBJ1-2; TRBD1 matches 8 bases. Unmatched junction bases numbered 5, after V lost 6 bases and J lost 5 bases. Germline CDR1 and CDR2: MDHEN and SYDVKM. CDR3 size: 13 residues. CDR3 in amino acids: CASRTGETYGYTF. The CDR3 region has the DNA TGTGCCAGCAGGACAGGGGAAACATATGGCTACACCTTC.

The J gene is TRBJ2-1, the V gene TRBV5-6; tentative D call: TRBD1 (6 bases). Deletions cut 4 bases from V and 8 bases from J, with 19 bases between. Per the germline V gene, CDR1 is SGHDT and CDR2 is YYEEEE. This CDR3 is 15 amino acids long. The CDR3 region has the DNA TGTGCCAGCAGCCATACAGGGATCTTACCCGATGAGCAGTTCTTC. Amino acids: CASSHTGILPDEQFF.

This chain links TRBV5-1 with TRBJ2-5, with 10 bases fitting TRBD2. This CDR3 has 17 residues. Germline assignment: CDR1 SGHRS and CDR2 YFSETQ. V gave up 4 bases and J gave up 5 bases; unmatched junction bases: 14. The CDR3 coding sequence is TGCGCCAGCAGCGCAGGAGCGGGAGGGCCGAGGGGGGAGACCCAGTACTTC. As protein: CASSAGAGGPRGETQYF.

The CDR3 protein is CASPNHSGPSYNEQFF. In nucleotides, the CDR3 is TGTGCCAGCCCAAACCATAGCGGCCCCTCCTACAATGAGCAGTTCTTC. The chain uses TRBV27 and TRBJ2-1, with D possibly matching TRBD2 (6 bases). The CDR3 runs 16 residues. Germline-derived CDR1 and CDR2 are MNHEY and SMNVEV (reference sequence). V was trimmed by 8 bases and J by 0 bases, leaving 17 bases between them.

This sequence joins TRBV4-3 and TRBJ2-7; D gene unclear. Germline CDR1 is LGHNA and CDR2 is YSLEER. The CDR3 extends over 14 amino acids. V dropped 1 base and J dropped 4 bases, with 11 bases sitting between them. CDR3 sequence: CASSQGDTFYEQYF. The CDR3 bases are TGCGCCAGCAGCCAAGGCGACACCTTTTACGAGCAGTACTTC.

V and J are TRBV28 and TRBJ1-2; D possibly corresponds to TRBD1 (5 bases). V lost 11 bases, J lost 4 bases, and 17 bases lay in between. The CDR3 has 13 residues. Germline V gene lookup returns CDR1 MDHEN and CDR2 SYDVKM. The CDR3 bases are TGTGCCTCCGGGGGGGGGATCGGCTATGGCTACACCTTC. Protein product: CASGGGIGYGYTF.

The rearrangement uses TRBV28 and TRBJ1-1, with TRBD1 as a possible D gene (5 bases). The CDR3 contains 11 residues. Between the trimmed V and J ends, which lost 5 bases and 6 bases, there was a span of 7 bases. Germline V gene sequence: CDR1 MDHEN, CDR2 SYDVKM. The CDR3 DNA follows: TGTGCCAGCAGTCAGGGTGCTGAAGCTTTCTTT. Translation gives CASSQGAEAFF. The full variable domain, completed using reference TRBV28 and TRBJ1-1, is DVKVTQSSRYLVKRTGEKVFLECVQDMDHENMFWYRQDPGLGLRLIYFSYDVKMKEKGDIPEGYSVSREKKERFSLILESASTNQTSMYLCASSQGAEAFFGQGTRLTVV.

This chain joins TRBV6-6 and TRBJ1-2, with 7 bases that match TRBD1. The germline gives CDR1 MNHNY, CDR2 SVGAGI (reference sequence). CDR3 length: 13 amino acids. Losses at the gene ends were 0 bases for V and 5 bases for J; bases not matched to a gene: 0. The CDR3, as DNA: TGTGCCAGCAGTTACTCGACAGGGTATGGCTACACCTTC. Its protein product is CASSYSTGYGYTF.

CDR3 in DNA: TGTGCCAGCAGCCGACAGCACAGCTCCTACGAGCAGTACTTC. Residues: CASSRQHSSYEQYF. The chain uses TRBV7-3 and TRBJ2-7, with TRBD1 as a possible D gene (5 bases). This CDR3 region has 14 residues. Per germline, CDR1 SGHTA and CDR2 FQGTGA. Trimming took 5 bases from V and 0 from J, leaving 11 bases between them.